The entry that follows covers one TCR beta chain sequence. Sequence at one end of the junction differs from germline and may be a read error. This CDR3 has 13 residues. From germline, CDR1 is SGHRS and CDR2 YFSETQ. This sample was taken from a study of cytomegalovirus exposure and HLA in healthy donors. PCR primers comprised 60 Vbeta and 13 Jbeta primers. Clones were read by immunoSEQ multiplex PCR, and TCRdb kept only the in-frame ones, dropping some. The sample includes under 130,000 clones. Sequencing used PBMCs. The source is a man over 45 in good health and CMV-seronegative. The chain employs TRBV5-1 and TRBJ2-1; TRBD2 might be the D (6 bases). The CDR3 DNA reads TGCCCCAGCAGCCTCGCGGGGTACAATGAGCAGTTCTTC. It encodes CPSSLAGYNEQFF.